The present TCR beta chain was sequenced within a study of shared clonotypes between healthy human individuals. The study's findings and limits: The sole specimen, blood, was sampled, and tissue repertoires likely differ.

The germline V gene has CDR1 SGHRS and CDR2 YFSETQ. The CDR3 totals 17 residues. The V end was cut by 0 bases, the J end by 2 bases, with 15 bases between. In regard to this clone: Its specificity is unknown.

Measured with immunoSEQ multiplex PCR; TCRdb has only the in-frame clones, and not every one. The profile shows roughly 320,000 clones, around 87% of them singletons. This receptor was obtained from a man between 18 and 35 years old in good health. Material for sequencing was memory CD8+ T cells sorted from blood. The subset is: CD45RO+ cells pooled with CCR7-negative TemRA cells. This chain uses TRBV5-1 with TRBJ2-1; no definite D call. The CDR3 DNA reads as TGCGCCAGCAGCTTGGCCTCTCGTGTCCAACCCTACAATGAGCAGTTCTTC. This translates into CASSLASRVQPYNEQFF.